A single sample gave rise to the 8 T cell receptor beta chains below, sequenced in a study of T cell clonality in common variable immunodeficiency. Study observations and caveats: Common variable immunodeficiency TCR beta sequences reportedly had fewer deletions and N-nucleotide insertions.

These receptors' targets are unknown. Measured with immunoSEQ multiplex PCR; TCRdb has only the in-frame clones, and not every one. The table lists about 30,000 clones, with no singletons. The sequencing input was peripheral blood mononuclear cells. These TCRs come from a human donor with common variable immunodeficiency.

This clone was observed many times. The read comes to an end 3 residues before the CDR3 does, leaving the germline J gene to fill in the end. The V call is TRBV7-9, the J call TRBJ2-1; D is ambiguous. CDR3 length: 13 residues. Looked up from germline, CDR1 is SEHNR and CDR2 is FQNEAQ (reference sequence). The ends were cut back, 1 base at V and 5 bases at J, with 6 bases in the middle. CDR3 loop: CASSLGPNNEQFF. The part of the CDR3 DNA that was read is TGTGCCAGCAGCTTAGGGCCAAACAATGAG.

About this clone: With the read ending 3 residues before the CDR3 end, the germline J gene is used to fill in that end. The chain uses TRBV7-2 and TRBJ2-5; no reliable D call. The CDR3 runs 13 residues. Trimming left V 4 bases short and J 2 bases short, with 8 bases between. Germline CDR1 and CDR2: SGHTA and FQGNSA. The CDR3 DNA, read in part, is TGTGCCAGCAGCTCCACCAGACAAGAGACC. This translates into CASSSTRQET. The entire CDR3 is CASSSTRQETQYF.

Of note for this clone: The read terminates 3 residues ahead of where the CDR3 ends, so the germline J gene completes it. V is TRBV6-2 or TRBV6-3 and J is TRBJ2-1; D might be TRBD2 (6 bases). CDR1 MNHEY and CDR2 SVGEGT come from the germline V gene. The length of the CDR3 is 16 residues. V gave up 6 bases and J gave up 5 bases, with 20 bases separating them. CDR3 bases read: TGTGCCAGCAGACGCCAGCGCGGGGTTAGGGACAATGAG. It is translated as CASRRQRGVRDNE. The full CDR3 protein reads CASRRQRGVRDNEQFF.

Worth noting for this clone: The CDR3 end is not reached by the read, which stops 3 residues before it; the germline J gene fills it in. The V gene is TRBV19, the J gene TRBJ2-7; no reliable D call. The V and J ends lost 2 bases and 2 bases respectively, with 10 bases between them. CDR3 length equals 14 residues. Germline V gene sequence: CDR1 LNHDA, CDR2 SQIVND (reference sequence). The DNA read from the CDR3 is TGTGCCAGTAGTATACGTCCACCTACCTACGAG. Its translation: CASSIRPPTYE. The CDR3, in full, reads CASSIRPPTYEQYF.

In the case of this clone: The missing CDR3 end, 3 residues past where the read stops, is filled in from the germline J gene. The chain carries TRBV19 and TRBJ2-2; a weak D match, TRBD1 (6 bases). Germline CDR1 and CDR2: LNHDA and SQIVND (reference sequence). Deletions cut 6 bases from V and 0 bases from J, with 8 bases between. The CDR3 loop spans 14 amino acids. CDR3 protein: CASRRQANTGELFF. The CDR3 DNA, read in part, is TGTGCCAGTAGGAGACAGGCGAACACCGGGGAG.

In this sample, this clone turned up many times. The read terminates 3 residues before the CDR3 end, so the remaining end is supplied by the germline J gene. The V and J genes are TRBV20-1 and TRBJ2-3; 11 nucleotides align to TRBD2. This CDR3 has 14 residues. The germline CDR1 and CDR2 sequences are DFQATT and SNEGSKA (reference sequence). Germline trimming cut 6 bases from V and 7 bases from J; bases unmatched to any gene: 9. CDR3 in amino acids: CSALTSGEYYTQYF. The CDR3 bases that were read are TGCAGTGCCTTGACTAGCGGGGAATACTATACG.

With regard to this clone: The read terminates 3 residues before the CDR3 end, so the remaining end is supplied by the germline J gene. The chain uses TRBV7-3 and TRBJ1-2; maybe TRBD1 (5 bases). Trimming took 5 bases from V and 4 from J, leaving 23 bases between them. Germline assignment: CDR1 SGHTA and CDR2 FQGTGA. The CDR3 consists of 17 residues. The CDR3 spells CASSPNPTTASFYGYTF. The DNA read from the CDR3 is TGTGCCAGCAGCCCCAACCCTACGACAGCATCGTTCTATGGC.

The sample holds a few counts of this clone. From the germline J gene comes the end of the CDR3, since the read stops 3 residues before it. The chain recombines TRBV30 with TRBJ2-2; tentative D call: TRBD1 (7 bases). The ends were cut back, 4 bases at V and 6 bases at J, with 12 bases in the middle. CDR1 and CDR2 from the germline V gene are GTSNPN and SVGIG (reference sequence). The CDR3 contains 13 residues. This CDR3 reads CAWKPGGSGELFF. The covered CDR3 bases are TGTGCCTGGAAGCCAGGGGGGTCCGGGGAG.